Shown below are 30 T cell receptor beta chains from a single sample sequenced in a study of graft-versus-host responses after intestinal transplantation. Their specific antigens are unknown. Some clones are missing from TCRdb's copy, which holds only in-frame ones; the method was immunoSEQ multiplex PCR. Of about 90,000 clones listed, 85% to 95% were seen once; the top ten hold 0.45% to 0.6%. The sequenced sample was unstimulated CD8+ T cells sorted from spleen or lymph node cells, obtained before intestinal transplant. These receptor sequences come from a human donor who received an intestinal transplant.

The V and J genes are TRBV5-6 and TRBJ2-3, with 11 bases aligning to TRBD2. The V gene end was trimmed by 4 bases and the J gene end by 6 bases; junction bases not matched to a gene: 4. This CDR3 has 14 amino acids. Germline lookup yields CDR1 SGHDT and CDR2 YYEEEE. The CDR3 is CASSRLAGTDTQYF. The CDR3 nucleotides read TGTGCCAGCAGCCGACTAGCGGGGACGGATACGCAGTATTTT.

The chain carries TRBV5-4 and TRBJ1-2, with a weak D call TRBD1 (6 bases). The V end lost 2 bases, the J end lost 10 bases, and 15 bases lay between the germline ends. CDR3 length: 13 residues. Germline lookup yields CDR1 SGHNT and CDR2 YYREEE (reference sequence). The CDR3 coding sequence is TGTGCCAGCAGCTTCACAGGGTACCCCTTCTACACCTTC. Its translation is CASSFTGYPFYTF.

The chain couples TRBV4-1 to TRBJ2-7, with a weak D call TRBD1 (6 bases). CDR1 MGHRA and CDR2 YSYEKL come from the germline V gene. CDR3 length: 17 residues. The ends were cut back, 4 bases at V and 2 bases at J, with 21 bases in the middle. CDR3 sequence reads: CASSRTRGSQIAYEQYF. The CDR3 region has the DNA TGCGCCAGCAGCCGAACAAGGGGGAGCCAGATCGCCTACGAGCAGTACTTC.

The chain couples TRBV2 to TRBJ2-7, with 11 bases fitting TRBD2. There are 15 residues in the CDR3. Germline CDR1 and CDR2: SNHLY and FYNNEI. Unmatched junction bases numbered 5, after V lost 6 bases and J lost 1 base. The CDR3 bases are TGTGCCAGCAGATTACTAGCGGGAGAGTCCTACGAGCAGTACTTC. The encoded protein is CASRLLAGESYEQYF.

Written as DNA, the CDR3 is TGTGCCAGCGGACTACAGGGGGCGGGGAATGAGCAGTTCTTC. It specifies CASGLQGAGNEQFF. The chain recombines TRBV4-2 with TRBJ2-1, with TRBD1 matching 9 bases. With 8 bases clipped from V and 7 bases from J, the junction kept 9 bases outside the gene matches. This CDR3 has 14 residues. Per the germline V gene, CDR1 is LGHNA and CDR2 is YNFKEQ.

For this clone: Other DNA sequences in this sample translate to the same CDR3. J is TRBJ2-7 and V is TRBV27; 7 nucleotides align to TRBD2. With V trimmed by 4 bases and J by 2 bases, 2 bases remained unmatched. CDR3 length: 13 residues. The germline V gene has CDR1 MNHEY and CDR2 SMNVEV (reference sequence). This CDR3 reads CASSSGLAYEQYF. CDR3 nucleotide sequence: TGTGCCAGCAGTTCCGGACTAGCCTACGAGCAGTACTTC.

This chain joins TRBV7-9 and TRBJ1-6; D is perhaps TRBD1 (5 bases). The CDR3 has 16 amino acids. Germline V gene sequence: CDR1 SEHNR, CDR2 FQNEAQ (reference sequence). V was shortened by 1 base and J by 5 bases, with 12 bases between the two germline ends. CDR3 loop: CASSLVYYRNNSPLHF. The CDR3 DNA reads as TGTGCCAGCAGCTTAGTGTATTACAGGAATAATTCACCCCTCCACTTT.

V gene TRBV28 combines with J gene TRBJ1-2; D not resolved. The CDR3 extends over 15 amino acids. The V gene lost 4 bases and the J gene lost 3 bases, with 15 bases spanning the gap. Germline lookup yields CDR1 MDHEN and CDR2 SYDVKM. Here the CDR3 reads CASSSTPWGDYGYTF. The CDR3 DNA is TGTGCCAGCAGTTCCACCCCGTGGGGAGACTATGGCTACACCTTC.

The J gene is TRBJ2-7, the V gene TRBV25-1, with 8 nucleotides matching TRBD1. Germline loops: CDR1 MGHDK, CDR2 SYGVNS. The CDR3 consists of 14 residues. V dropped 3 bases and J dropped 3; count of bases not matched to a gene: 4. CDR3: CASSDGDRGYEQYF. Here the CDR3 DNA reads TGTGCCAGCAGTGACGGCGACAGGGGCTACGAGCAGTACTTC.

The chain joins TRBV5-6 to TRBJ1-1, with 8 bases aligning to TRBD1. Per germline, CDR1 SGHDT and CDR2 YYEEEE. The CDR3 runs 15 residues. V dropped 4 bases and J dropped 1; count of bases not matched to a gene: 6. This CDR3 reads CASSEGQATNTEAFF. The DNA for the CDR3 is TGTGCCAGCAGCGAGGGACAGGCGACGAACACTGAAGCTTTCTTT.

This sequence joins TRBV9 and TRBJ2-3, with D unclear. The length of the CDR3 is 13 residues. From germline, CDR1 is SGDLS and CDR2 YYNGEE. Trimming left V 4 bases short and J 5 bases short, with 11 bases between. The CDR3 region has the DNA TGTGCCAGCAGCTTCTACAGTATAGATACGCAGTATTTT. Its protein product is CASSFYSIDTQYF.

In DNA form, the CDR3 reads TGTGCCTGGGGTAGGACTAGAAGCACAGATACGCAGTATTTT. It codes for CAWGRTRSTDTQYF. This chain connects TRBV30 to TRBJ2-3, with 7 bases that match TRBD2. The CDR3 consists of 14 residues. CDR1 is GTSNPN and CDR2 is SVGIG in the germline V gene (reference sequence). J lost 0 bases, V lost 5 bases, and 5 bases had no gene match.

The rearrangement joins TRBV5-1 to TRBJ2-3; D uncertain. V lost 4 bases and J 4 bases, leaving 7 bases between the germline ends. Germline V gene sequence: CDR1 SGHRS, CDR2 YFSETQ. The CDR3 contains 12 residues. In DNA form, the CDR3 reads TGCGCCAGCAGCCCGTTTTCAGATACGCAGTATTTT. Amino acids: CASSPFSDTQYF.

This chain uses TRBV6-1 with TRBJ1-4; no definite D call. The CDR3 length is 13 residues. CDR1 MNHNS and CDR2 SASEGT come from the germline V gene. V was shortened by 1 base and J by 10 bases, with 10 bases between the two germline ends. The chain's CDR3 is CASSEGLLLKLFF. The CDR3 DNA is TGTGCCAGCAGTGAAGGACTGCTCTTAAAACTGTTTTTT.

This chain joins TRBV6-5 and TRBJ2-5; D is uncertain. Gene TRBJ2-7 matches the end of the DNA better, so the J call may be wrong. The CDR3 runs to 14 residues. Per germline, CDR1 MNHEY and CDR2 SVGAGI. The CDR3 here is CASSYSLWGYEQYF. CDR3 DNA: TGTGCCAGCAGTTACTCGTTATGGGGCTACGAGCAGTACTTC.

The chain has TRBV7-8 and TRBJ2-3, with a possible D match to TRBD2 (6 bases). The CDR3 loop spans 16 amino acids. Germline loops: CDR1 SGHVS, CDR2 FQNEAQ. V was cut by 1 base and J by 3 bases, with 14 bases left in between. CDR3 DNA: TGTGCCAGCAGCTTAGAGACGGAGGGGAGAACAGATACGCAGTATTTT. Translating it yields CASSLETEGRTDTQYF.

CDR3 region: CASSLEHGGTDTQYF. CDR3 nucleotides: TGTGCCAGCAGTTTGGAGCATGGCGGCACAGATACGCAGTATTTT. The chain couples TRBV6-5 to TRBJ2-3; D is ambiguous. Trimming removed 4 bases from V and 1 base from J, with 12 bases in between. The CDR3 is 15 amino acids. Germline V gene data show CDR1 as MNHEY and CDR2 as SVGAGI.

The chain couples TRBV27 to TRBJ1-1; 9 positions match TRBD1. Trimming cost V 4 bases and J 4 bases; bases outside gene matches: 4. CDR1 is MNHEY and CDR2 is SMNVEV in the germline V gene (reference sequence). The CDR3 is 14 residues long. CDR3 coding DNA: TGTGCCAGCAGTTACTCGACAGGGGGCACTGAAGCTTTCTTT. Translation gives CASSYSTGGTEAFF.

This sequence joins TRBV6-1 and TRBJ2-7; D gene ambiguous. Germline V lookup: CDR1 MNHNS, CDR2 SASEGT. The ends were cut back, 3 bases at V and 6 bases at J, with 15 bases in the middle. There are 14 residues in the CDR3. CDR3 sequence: CASSDLQLVVEQYF. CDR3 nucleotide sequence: TGTGCCAGCAGTGATCTCCAGCTAGTAGTCGAGCAGTACTTC.

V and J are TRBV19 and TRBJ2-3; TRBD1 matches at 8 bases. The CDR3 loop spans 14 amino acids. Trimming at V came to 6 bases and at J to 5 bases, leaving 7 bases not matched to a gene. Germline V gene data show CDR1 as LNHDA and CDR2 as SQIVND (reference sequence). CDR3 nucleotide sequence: TGTGCCAGTAGCTGGACAGGGAACGGAGATACGCAGTATTTT. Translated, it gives CASSWTGNGDTQYF.

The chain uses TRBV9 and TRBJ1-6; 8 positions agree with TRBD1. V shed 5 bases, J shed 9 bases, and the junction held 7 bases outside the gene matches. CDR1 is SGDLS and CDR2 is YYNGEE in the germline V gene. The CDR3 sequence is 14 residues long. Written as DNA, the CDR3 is TGTGCCAGCAGTGGACAGGGTTATGGTTCACCCCTCCACTTT. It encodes CASSGQGYGSPLHF.

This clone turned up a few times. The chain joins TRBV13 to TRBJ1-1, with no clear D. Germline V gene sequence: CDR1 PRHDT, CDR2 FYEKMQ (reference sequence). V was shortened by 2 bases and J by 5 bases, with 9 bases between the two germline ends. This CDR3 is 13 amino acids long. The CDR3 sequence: CASSLPSGTEAFF. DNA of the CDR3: TGTGCCAGCAGCTTACCATCGGGAACTGAAGCTTTCTTT.

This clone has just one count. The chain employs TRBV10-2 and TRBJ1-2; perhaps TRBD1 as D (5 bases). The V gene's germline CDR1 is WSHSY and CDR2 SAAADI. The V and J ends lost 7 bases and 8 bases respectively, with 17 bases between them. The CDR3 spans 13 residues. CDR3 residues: CASMGGGREGYTF. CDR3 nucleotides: TGCGCCAGCATGGGCGGGGGTCGTGAAGGCTACACCTTC.

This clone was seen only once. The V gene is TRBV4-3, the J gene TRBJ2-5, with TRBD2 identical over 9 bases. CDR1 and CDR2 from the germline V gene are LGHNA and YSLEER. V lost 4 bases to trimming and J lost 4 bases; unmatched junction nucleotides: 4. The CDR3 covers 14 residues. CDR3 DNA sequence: TGCGCCAGCAGCCCCGATAGCGGGGGAGAGACCCAGTACTTC. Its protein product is CASSPDSGGETQYF.

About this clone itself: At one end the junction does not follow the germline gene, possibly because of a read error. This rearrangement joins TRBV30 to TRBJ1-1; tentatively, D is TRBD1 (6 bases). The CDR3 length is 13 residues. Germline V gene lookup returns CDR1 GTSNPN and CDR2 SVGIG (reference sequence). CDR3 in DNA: TGTGCCTTGAGTGGACAGCCGAACACTGAAGCTTTCTTT. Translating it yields CALSGQPNTEAFF.

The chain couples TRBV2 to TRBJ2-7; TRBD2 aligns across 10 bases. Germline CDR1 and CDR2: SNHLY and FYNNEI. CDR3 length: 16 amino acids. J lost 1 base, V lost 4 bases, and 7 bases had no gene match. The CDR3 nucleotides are TGTGCCAGCAGTGTGGACGTAGCGGGGGGTTCCTACGAGCAGTACTTC. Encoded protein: CASSVDVAGGSYEQYF.

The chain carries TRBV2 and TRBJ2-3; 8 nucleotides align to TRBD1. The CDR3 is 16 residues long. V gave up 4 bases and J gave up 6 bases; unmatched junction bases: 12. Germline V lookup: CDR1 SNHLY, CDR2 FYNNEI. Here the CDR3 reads CASSGDRRPNRDTQYF. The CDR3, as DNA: TGTGCCAGCAGTGGGGACAGGCGGCCGAATCGGGATACGCAGTATTTT.

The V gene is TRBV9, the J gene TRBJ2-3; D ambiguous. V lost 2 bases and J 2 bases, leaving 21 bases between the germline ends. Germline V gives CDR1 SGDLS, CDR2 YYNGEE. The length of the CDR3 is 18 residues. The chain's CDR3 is CASSVPTRNLGATDTQYF. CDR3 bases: TGTGCCAGCAGCGTCCCAACCAGAAACCTTGGAGCCACAGATACGCAGTATTTT. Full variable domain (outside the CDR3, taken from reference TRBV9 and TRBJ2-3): DSGVTQTPKHLITATGQRVTLRCSPRSGDLSVYWYQQSLDQGLQFLIQYYNGEERAKGNILERFSAQQFPDLHSELNLSSLELGDSALYFCASSVPTRNLGATDTQYFGPGTRLTVL.

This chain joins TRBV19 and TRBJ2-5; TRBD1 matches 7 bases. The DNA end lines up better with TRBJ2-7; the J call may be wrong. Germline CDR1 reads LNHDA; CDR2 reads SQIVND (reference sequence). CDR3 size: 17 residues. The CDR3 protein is CASSTRSRDSRTYEQYF. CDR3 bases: TGTGCCAGTAGTACCCGTAGCCGGGACAGCAGGACCTACGAGCAGTACTTC.

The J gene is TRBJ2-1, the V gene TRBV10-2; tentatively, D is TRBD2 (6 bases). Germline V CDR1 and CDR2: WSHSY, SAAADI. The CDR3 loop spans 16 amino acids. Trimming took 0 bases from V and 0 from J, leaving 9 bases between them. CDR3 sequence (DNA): TGCGCCAGCAGTGAGTCGGGGGGACCCTCCTACAATGAGCAGTTCTTC. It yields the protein CASSESGGPSYNEQFF.